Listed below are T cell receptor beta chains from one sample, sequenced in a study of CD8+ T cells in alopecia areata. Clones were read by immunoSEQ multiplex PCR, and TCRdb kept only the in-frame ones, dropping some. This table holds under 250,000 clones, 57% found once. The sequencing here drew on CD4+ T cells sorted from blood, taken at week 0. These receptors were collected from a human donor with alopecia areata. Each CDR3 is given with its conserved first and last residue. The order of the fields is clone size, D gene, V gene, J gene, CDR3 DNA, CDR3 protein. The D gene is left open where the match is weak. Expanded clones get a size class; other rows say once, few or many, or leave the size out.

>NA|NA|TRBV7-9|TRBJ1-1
TGTGCCAGCAGCCCCAGGGTCGACACTGAAGCTTTCTTT
CASSPRVDTEAFF
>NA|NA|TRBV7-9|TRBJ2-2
TGTGCCAGCAGCTCAACGGGAACCTCAGGGGATTACACCGGGGAGCTGTTTTTT
CASSSTGTSGDYTGELFF
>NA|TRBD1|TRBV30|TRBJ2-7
TGTGCCTGGCACGGGACAGGAGAGCAGTACTTC
CAWHGTGEQYF
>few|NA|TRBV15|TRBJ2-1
TGTGCCACCAGCAGGGCGCCTGACAGGGAGGGGCAGTTCTTC
CATSRAPDREGQFF
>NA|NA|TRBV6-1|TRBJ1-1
TGTGCCAGCAGTAAAATACAGGGTCGCACTGAAGCTTTCTTT
CASSKIQGRTEAFF
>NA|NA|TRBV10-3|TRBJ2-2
TGTGCCATCAGTGACGTCAACACCGGGGAGCTGTTTTTT
CAISDVNTGELFF
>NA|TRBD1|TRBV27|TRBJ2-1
TGTGCCAGCGGAACCGACAGGGTAGGGGACAATGAGCAGTTCTTC
CASGTDRVGDNEQFF
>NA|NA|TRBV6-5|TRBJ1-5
TGTGCCAGCAGCTGGACAGCTTATAGCAATCAGCCCCAGCATTTT
CASSWTAYSNQPQHF
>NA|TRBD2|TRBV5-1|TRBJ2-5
TGCGCCAGCAGCTTCGGAGCGGGGGGGAGAGAGACCCAGTACTTC
CASSFGAGGRETQYF
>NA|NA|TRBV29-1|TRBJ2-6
TGCAGCGTCCTGATACTTGGGGGGACCAGATCTGGGGCCAACGTCCTGACTTTC
CSVLILGGTRSGANVLTF